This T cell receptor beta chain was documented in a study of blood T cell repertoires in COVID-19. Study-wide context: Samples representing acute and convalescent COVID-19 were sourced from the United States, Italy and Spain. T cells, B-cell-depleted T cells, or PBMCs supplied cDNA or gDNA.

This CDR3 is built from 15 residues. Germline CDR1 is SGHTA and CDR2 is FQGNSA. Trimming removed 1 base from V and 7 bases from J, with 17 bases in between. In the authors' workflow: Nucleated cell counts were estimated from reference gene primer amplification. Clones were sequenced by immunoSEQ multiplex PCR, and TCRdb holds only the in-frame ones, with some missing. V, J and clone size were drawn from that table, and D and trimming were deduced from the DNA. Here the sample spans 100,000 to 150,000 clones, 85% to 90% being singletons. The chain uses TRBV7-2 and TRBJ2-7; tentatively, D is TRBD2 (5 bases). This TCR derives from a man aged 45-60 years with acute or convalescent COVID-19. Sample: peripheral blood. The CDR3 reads CASSLDRTLVGEQYF. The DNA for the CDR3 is TGTGCCAGCAGCTTAGATCGGACTCTTGTGGGTGAGCAGTACTTC.